Presented here are 9 T cell receptor beta chains from one specimen sequenced in a study of T cells expressing NK-cell markers (dated by TCRdb to 2019 to 2021). Library creation used 5' RACE. Sequenced on an Illumina HiSeq 2000. TCRdb reprocessed the raw reads; every CDR3 protein sequence is a single record, and DNA is not supplied. The data table for this sample lists about 370,000 distinct CDR3 sequences. The ten biggest clones cover 9.5% to 12% of the sample. Sequenced material: blood T cells: a sorted CD56 or NKG2C T cell subset, CD4+ or CD8+ T cells, or bulk PBMC T cells (not recorded which). Source of these receptors: a woman aged 45-60 years in good health. Donor details come from another sample of the same person, matched by shared clones.

V gene TRBV5-1 combines with J gene TRBJ2-7. Germline loops: CDR1 SGHRS, CDR2 YFSETQ. The CDR3 is 14 residues long. CDR3 residues: CASSFAGGTHEQYF. The variable domain in full, completed from reference TRBV5-1 and TRBJ2-7, reads KAGVTQTPRYLIKTRGQQVTLSCSPISGHRSVSWYQQTPGQGLQFLFEYFSETQRNKGNFPGRFSGRQFSNSRSEMNVSTLELGDSALYLCASSFAGGTHEQYFGPGTRLTVT.

This chain links TRBV9 with TRBJ2-1; TCRdb's D gene call, TRBD1, goes unchecked for lack of DNA. CDR1 SGDLS and CDR2 YYNGEE come from the germline V gene. The CDR3 contains 15 residues. This CDR3 reads CASSVATTWGIEQFF.

The chain recombines TRBV7-9 with TRBJ2-1. Per the germline V gene, CDR1 is SEHNR and CDR2 is FQNEAQ (reference sequence). This CDR3 has 11 amino acids. This CDR3 reads CASSPDWEQFF.

The chain is built from TRBV11-2 and TRBJ2-4; lacking DNA, the TRBD1 call made by TCRdb goes unchecked. The germline V gene encodes CDR1 SGHAT and CDR2 FQNNGV. The CDR3 is 17 residues long. The CDR3 sequence is CASSWRETGTGTNIQYF.

CDR3 sequence reads: CASSVGPAGGELFF. The chain has TRBV9 and TRBJ2-2; without DNA, the TCRdb call of TRBD2 cannot be checked. The germline V gene encodes CDR1 SGDLS and CDR2 YYNGEE. The CDR3 totals 14 residues.

The gene calls are TRBV27 and TRBJ2-1; there is no DNA to check the TCRdb D call of TRBD1. The CDR3 runs 17 residues. The germline V gene has CDR1 MNHEY and CDR2 SMNVEV (reference sequence). The CDR3 is CASSPPGQGRTYNEQFF.

The chain has TRBV29-1 and TRBJ1-1; TCRdb's assignment of TRBD1 cannot be checked, as there is no DNA. Germline V CDR1 and CDR2: SQVTM, ANQGSEA. This CDR3 comprises 13 residues. The CDR3 reads CSGGEGTNTEAFF.

The CDR3 loop is CSVSTAVSPGNTIYF. The chain is built from TRBV29-1 and TRBJ1-3. The germline gives CDR1 SQVTM, CDR2 ANQGSEA. The CDR3 is 15 residues long.

The V call is TRBV11-1, the J call TRBJ1-6. Germline V gene data show CDR1 as SGHAT and CDR2 as FQDESV (reference sequence). This CDR3 has 14 residues. The CDR3 sequence is CASSFEGRTSPLHF.